This TCR beta chain was obtained from a study of cytomegalovirus exposure and HLA in healthy donors. Whole-study results and caveats: In vitro testing confirmed three CMV-associated chains as specific for CMV antigens.

Germline V gene sequence: CDR1 LGHNA, CDR2 YSLEER. Trimming left V 0 bases short and J 5 bases short, with 10 bases between. This CDR3 has 14 amino acids. On this clone: Its cognate antigen is unknown.

Use of 60 Vbeta and 13 Jbeta primers characterized the PCR. Only in-frame clones appear in the TCRdb table, and some are missing; sequencing was by immunoSEQ multiplex PCR. Seen here are about 120,000 clones, 81% observed once, and the top ten hold roughly 3.9%. This TCR derives from a woman aged 25 to 39 in good health and CMV-seronegative. Sequenced input: PBMCs. The V and J genes are TRBV4-3 and TRBJ2-5; D may be TRBD1 (5 bases). The DNA for the CDR3 is TGCGCCAGCAGCCAAGATCATAAGGGGGAGACCCAGTACTTC. Translating gives CASSQDHKGETQYF.